The TCR beta chain under discussion was sequenced for a study of OX40 agonist ivuxolimab in advanced cancers. About the research overall: Antecedent anti-PD-1, anti-PD-L1 or anti-CTLA-4 therapy was permissible, with under 50% having received some.

Regarding this clone: The target antigen is unknown.

Between the trimmed V and J ends, which lost 3 bases and 6 bases, there was a span of 17 bases. CDR3 size: 15 residues. Germline V gives CDR1 SEHNR, CDR2 FQNEAQ (reference sequence). Measured with immunoSEQ multiplex PCR; TCRdb has only the in-frame clones, and not every one. The sample lists about 80,000 clones, less than 95% occurring once. Study results and limitations: In CD8+ T cells, expanded clones were on average more numerous than in CD4+.

This rearrangement joins TRBV7-9 to TRBJ1-2, with D unclear. This clonotype was sampled from an adult with an advanced solid tumor such as melanoma, head and neck, liver or kidney cancer. The material was CD4+ or CD8+ T cells sorted from blood, obtained in a trial of the OX40 agonist ivuxolimab. The CDR3 loop reads CASSLQALTIDGYTF. CDR3 DNA: TGTGCCAGCAGCTTGCAGGCCTTAACAATCGATGGCTACACCTTC.